A selection of T cell receptor beta chains follows, all from one sample in a study of glioma-infiltrating T cells after dendritic cell vaccination. The repertoire was sequenced with immunoSEQ multiplex PCR; TCRdb's copy has only in-frame clones and lacks some. The repertoire has roughly 100,000 clones, roughly 79% of them found once; the top ten carry 10% to 15%. Sequencing was performed on blood, taken before dendritic cell vaccination. All receptors come from a human donor with glioblastoma. CDR3s include the opening cysteine and the closing phenylalanine or tryptophan. D genes are given only for firm matches. Clone size is given for some rows only: seen once, a few or many times, or a class if the clone is expanded.

clone_size j_call d_call v_call cdr3_aa cdr3_nt
- TRBJ2-1 TRBD2 TRBV12-5 CASGFPLAGTYNEQFF TGTGCTAGTGGTTTTCCCCTAGCGGGGACGTACAATGAGCAGTTCTTC
- TRBJ2-1 TRBD2 TRBV11-2 CASSWKRGGVVHEQFF TGTGCCAGCAGCTGGAAGCGGGGGGGGGTAGTGCATGAGCAGTTCTTC
- TRBJ2-2 - TRBV19 CASSTSGERPGELFF TGTGCCAGTAGTACCAGCGGTGAGAGGCCCGGGGAGCTGTTTTTT
- TRBJ1-2 TRBD1 TRBV11-3 CASSSRTGWDYGYTF TGTGCCAGCAGCTCCCGGACAGGATGGGACTATGGCTACACCTTC
once TRBJ2-5 TRBD2 TRBV6-5 CASSFRRLAGRETQYF TGTGCCAGCAGTTTCAGGCGGCTAGCGGGGAGGGAGACCCAGTACTTC
once TRBJ1-6 - TRBV30 CAWSVVPGSNSPLHF TGTGCCTGGAGTGTGGTCCCCGGGAGCAATTCACCCCTCCACTTT
- TRBJ1-6 - TRBV6-1 CASGGDYNSPLHF TGTGCCAGCGGGGGGGACTATAATTCACCCCTCCACTTT
few TRBJ1-1 - TRBV19 CASSIYQFSGTEAFF TGTGCCAGTAGTATCTACCAGTTTTCGGGCACTGAAGCTTTCTTT
few TRBJ1-1 - TRBV10-3 CAIRTGPMNTEAFF TGTGCCATCAGGACAGGACCGATGAACACTGAAGCTTTCTTT
few TRBJ2-2 - TRBV18 CASSPPGQTNTGELFF TGTGCCAGCTCACCACCGGGACAAACGAACACCGGGGAGCTGTTTTTT
- TRBJ1-2 - TRBV5-1 CASSLALNQGGDGYTF TGCGCCAGCAGCTTGGCCCTCAATCAGGGAGGGGATGGCTACACCTTC
- TRBJ2-7 - TRBV19 CASSMAGYEQYF TGTGCCAGTAGTATGGCAGGGTACGAGCAGTACTTC
- TRBJ2-7 - TRBV5-1 CASSPSSGVVEQYF TGCGCCAGCAGTCCAAGTTCAGGTGTCGTCGAGCAGTACTTC
- TRBJ2-1 TRBD2 TRBV6-5 CASSEISGDNEQFF TGTGCCAGCAGTGAAATTAGCGGGGACAATGAGCAGTTCTTC
- TRBJ1-4 TRBD1 TRBV15 CATSRDRGWDEKLFF TGTGCCACCAGCAGGGACAGGGGGTGGGATGAAAAACTGTTTTTT
- TRBJ1-5 - TRBV19 CASSIGQRKYSNQPQHF TGTGCCAGTAGTATAGGACAGCGAAAATATAGCAATCAGCCCCAGCATTTT
- TRBJ2-7 - TRBV27 CASSCGETTAYEQYF TGTGCCAGCAGTTGCGGGGAGACGACGGCCTACGAGCAGTACTTC
- TRBJ1-2 TRBD1 TRBV6-5 CASRRDRDYGYTF TGTGCCAGCAGACGGGACAGGGACTATGGCTACACCTTC
- TRBJ1-2 - TRBV12-5 CASGLVQGGEAF TGTGCTAGTGGTTTGGTACAGGGCGGCGAGGCCTTC
- TRBJ2-3 - TRBV10-3 CAISEGTDTQYF TGTGCCATCAGTGAGGGCACGGATACGCAGTATTTT
- TRBJ2-3 - TRBV13 CASSLDVRGGPEDTQYF TGTGCCAGCAGCTTAGATGTTAGGGGGGGGCCGGAAGATACGCAGTATTTT
- TRBJ2-7 - TRBV19 CASSMGDNSYEQYF TGTGCCAGTAGTATGGGGGACAACTCCTACGAGCAGTACTTC
- TRBJ1-5 - TRBV5-6 CASSVRGSNQPQHF TGTGCCAGCAGCGTAAGGGGTAGCAATCAGCCCCAGCATTTT
- TRBJ1-5 TRBD1 TRBV19 CASRGGTGAPAGNQPQHF TGTGCCAGTAGAGGGGGGACAGGGGCTCCGGCGGGCAATCAGCCCCAGCATTTT
- TRBJ1-6 TRBD1 TRBV19 CASSATGGSSPLHF TGTGCCAGTAGCGCCACAGGGGGCAGCTCACCCCTCCACTTT
- TRBJ2-7 - TRBV29-1 CSVVFEDKSYEQYF TGCAGCGTTGTTTTCGAGGACAAGTCCTACGAGCAGTACTTC
- TRBJ2-2 - TRBV5-4 CASSLSQGWTGELFF TGTGCCAGCAGCTTGTCCCAGGGGTGGACCGGGGAGCTGTTTTTT
- TRBJ1-1 TRBD1 TRBV19 CAINLEDRSLNTEAFF TGTGCCATTAACCTGGAGGACAGGAGCCTGAACACTGAAGCTTTCTTT
- TRBJ2-2 - TRBV7-9 CASSSGGGWDTGELFF TGTGCCAGCAGCTCCGGCGGGGGCTGGGACACCGGGGAGCTGTTTTTT
- TRBJ1-4 TRBD1 TRBV28 CASTGGLGGNEKLFF TGTGCCAGTACGGGTGGATTAGGGGGCAATGAAAAACTGTTTTTT
- TRBJ2-4 - TRBV6-5 CASSYGGSYKNIQYF TGTGCCAGCAGTTACGGGGGGAGCTACAAGAACATTCAGTACTTC